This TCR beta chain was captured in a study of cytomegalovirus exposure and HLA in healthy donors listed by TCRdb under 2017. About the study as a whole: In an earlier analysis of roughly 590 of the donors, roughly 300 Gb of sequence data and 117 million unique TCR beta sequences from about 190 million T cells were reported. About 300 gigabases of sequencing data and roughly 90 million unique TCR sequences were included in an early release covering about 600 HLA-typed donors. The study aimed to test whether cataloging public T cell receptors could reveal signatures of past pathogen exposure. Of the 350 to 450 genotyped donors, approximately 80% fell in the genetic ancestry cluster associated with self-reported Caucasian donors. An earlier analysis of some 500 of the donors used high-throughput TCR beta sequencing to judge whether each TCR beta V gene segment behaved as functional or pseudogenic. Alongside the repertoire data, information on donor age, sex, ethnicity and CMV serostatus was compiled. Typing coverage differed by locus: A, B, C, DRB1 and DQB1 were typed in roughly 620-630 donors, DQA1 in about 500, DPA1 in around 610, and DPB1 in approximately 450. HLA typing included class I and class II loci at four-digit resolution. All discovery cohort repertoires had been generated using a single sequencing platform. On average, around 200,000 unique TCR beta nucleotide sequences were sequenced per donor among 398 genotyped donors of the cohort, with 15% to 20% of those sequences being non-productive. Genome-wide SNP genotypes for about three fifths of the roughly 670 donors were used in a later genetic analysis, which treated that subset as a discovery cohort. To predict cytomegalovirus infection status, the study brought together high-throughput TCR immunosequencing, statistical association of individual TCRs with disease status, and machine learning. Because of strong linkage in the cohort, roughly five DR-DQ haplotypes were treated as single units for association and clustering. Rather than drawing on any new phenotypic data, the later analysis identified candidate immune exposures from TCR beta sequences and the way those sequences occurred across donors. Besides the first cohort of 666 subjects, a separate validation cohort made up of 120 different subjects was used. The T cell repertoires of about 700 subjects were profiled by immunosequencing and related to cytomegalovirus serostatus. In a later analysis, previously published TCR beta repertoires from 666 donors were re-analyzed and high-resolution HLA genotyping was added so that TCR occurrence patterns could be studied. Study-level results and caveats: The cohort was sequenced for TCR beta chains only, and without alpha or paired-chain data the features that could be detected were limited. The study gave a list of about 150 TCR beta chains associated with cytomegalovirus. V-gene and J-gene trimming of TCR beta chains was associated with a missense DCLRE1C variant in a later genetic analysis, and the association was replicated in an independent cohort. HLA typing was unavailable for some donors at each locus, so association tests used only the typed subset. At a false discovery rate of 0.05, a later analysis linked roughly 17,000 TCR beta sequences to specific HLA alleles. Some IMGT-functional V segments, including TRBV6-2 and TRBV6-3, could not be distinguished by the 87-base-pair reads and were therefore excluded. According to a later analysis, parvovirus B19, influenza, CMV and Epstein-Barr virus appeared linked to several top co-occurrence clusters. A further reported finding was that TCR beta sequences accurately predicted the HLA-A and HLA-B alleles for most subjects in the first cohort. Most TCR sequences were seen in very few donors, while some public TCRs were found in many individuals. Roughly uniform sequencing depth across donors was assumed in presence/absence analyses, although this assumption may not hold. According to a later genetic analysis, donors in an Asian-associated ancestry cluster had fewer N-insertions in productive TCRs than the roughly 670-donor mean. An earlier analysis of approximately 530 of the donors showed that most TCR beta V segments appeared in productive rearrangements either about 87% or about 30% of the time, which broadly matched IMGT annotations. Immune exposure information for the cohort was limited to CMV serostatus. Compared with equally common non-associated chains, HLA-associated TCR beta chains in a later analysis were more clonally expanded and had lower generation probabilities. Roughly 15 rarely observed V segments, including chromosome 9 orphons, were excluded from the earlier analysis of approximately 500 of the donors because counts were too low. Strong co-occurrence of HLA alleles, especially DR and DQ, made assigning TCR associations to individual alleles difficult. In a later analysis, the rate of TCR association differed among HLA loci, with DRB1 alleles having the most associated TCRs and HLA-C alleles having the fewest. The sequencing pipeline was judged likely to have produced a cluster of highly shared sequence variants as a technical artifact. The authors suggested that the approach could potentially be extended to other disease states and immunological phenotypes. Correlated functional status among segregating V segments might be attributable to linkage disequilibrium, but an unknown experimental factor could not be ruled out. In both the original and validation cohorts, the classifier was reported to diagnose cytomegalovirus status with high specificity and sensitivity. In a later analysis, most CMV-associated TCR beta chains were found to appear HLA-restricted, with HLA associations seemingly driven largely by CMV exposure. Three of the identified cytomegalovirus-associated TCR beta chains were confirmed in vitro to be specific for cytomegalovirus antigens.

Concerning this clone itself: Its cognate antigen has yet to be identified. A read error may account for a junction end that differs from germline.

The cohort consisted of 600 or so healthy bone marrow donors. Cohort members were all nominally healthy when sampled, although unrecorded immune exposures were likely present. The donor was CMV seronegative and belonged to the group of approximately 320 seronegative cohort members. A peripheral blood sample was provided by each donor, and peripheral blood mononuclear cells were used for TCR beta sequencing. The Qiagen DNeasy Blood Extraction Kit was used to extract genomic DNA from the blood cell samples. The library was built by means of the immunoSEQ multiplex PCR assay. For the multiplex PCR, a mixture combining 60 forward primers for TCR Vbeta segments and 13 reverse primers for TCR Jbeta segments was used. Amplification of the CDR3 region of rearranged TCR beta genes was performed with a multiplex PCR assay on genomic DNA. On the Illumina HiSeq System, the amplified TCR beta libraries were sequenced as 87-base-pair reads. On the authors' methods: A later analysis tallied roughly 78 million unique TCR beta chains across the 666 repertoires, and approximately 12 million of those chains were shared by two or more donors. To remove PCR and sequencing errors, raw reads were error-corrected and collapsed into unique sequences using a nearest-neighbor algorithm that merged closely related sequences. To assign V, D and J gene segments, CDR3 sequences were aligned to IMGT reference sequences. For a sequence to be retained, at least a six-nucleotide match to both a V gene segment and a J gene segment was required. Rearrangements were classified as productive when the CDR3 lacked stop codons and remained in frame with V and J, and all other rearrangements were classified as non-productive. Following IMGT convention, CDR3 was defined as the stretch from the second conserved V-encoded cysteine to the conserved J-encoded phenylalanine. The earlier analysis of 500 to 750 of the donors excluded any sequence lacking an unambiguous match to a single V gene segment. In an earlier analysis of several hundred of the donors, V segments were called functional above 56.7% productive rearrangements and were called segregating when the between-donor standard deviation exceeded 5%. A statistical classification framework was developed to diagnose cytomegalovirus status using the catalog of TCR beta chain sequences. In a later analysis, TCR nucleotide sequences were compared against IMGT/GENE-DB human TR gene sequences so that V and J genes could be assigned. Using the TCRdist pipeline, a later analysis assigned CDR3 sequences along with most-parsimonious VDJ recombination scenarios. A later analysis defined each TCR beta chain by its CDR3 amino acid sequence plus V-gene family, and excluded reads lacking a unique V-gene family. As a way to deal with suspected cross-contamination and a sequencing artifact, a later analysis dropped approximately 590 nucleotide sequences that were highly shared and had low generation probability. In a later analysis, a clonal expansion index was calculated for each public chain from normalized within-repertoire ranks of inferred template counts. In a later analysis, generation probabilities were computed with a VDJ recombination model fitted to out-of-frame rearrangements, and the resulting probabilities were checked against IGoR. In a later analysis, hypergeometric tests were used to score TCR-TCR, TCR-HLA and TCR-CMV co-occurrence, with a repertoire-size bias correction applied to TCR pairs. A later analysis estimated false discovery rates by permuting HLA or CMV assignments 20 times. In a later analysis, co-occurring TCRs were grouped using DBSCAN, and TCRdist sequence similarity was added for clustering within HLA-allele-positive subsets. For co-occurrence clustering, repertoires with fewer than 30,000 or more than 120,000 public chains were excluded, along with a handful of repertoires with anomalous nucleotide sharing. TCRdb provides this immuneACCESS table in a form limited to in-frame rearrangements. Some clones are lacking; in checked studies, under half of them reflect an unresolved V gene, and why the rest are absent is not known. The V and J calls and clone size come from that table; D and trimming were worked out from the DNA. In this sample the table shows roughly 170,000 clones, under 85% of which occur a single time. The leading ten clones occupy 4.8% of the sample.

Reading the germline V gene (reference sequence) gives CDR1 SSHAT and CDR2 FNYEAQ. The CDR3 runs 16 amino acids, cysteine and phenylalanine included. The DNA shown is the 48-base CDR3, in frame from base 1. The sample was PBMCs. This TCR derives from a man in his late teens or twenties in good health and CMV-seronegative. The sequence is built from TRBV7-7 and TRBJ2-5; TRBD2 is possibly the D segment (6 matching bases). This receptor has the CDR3 CASSLGIAANQETQYF. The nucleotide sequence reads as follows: TGTGCTAGCAGCTTAGGAATAGCGGCCAACCAAGAGACCCAGTACTTC.